The 22 T cell receptor beta chains given below trace back to one sample, sequenced in a study of cytomegalovirus exposure and HLA in healthy donors. The PCR made use of 60 Vbeta and 13 Jbeta primers. Produced via immunoSEQ multiplex PCR; TCRdb's table is partial and in-frame only. The sample records 150,000 to 200,000 clones, approximately 72% being singletons. Sequenced: PBMCs. These receptors were obtained from a human donor in good health.

This clone was observed a single time. The chain employs TRBV7-3 and TRBJ2-2; 8 bases match TRBD1. CDR3 length equals 16 residues. Germline CDR1 is SGHTA and CDR2 is FQGTGA. The J segment lost 2 bases and the V segment lost 2 bases, leaving 4 bases of the junction unmatched. CDR3 DNA sequence: TGTGCCAGCAGCTTACCCAGGGGGCCTAACACCGGGGAGCTGTTTTTT. Encoded protein: CASSLPRGPNTGELFF.

The chain recombines TRBV7-9 with TRBJ1-2; D call uncertain. CDR3 size: 15 residues. Germline CDR1 is SEHNR and CDR2 is FQNEAQ (reference sequence). Trimming left V 1 base short and J 2 bases short, with 11 bases between. The CDR3 here is CASSLVPGLNYGYTF. DNA for the CDR3: TGTGCCAGCAGCTTAGTACCGGGTTTGAACTATGGCTACACCTTC.

V usage is TRBV30 and J usage is TRBJ1-6, with a possible D match to TRBD1 (5 bases). CDR3 length: 16 residues. V lost 6 bases and J lost 1, with 16 bases in between. Germline V gene data show CDR1 as GTSNPN and CDR2 as SVGIG (reference sequence). For the CDR3, the DNA is TGTGCCTGTACCGCCGCGGGGGGGTCCTATAATTCACCCCTCCACTTT. It specifies CACTAAGGSYNSPLHF.

This chain uses TRBV19 with TRBJ2-6; tentative D call: TRBD1 (6 bases). Germline CDR1 reads LNHDA; CDR2 reads SQIVND (reference sequence). Trimming pared 9 bases from V and 0 bases from J, leaving 15 bases between. This CDR3 region has 16 residues. This chain's CDR3 is CASKPGQSSGANVLTF. DNA for the CDR3: TGTGCCAGCAAACCGGGACAAAGCTCTGGGGCCAACGTCCTGACTTTC.

The chain has TRBV6-1 and TRBJ2-1, with TRBD2 matching over 8 bases. The CDR3 extends over 16 amino acids. Germline V gene data show CDR1 as MNHNS and CDR2 as SASEGT. J gave up 10 bases and V 2 bases, and 13 bases lay outside the gene matches. In DNA, the CDR3 is TGTGCCAGCAGTGAAAGGGGCGGACTAGCCTCCGGAGAGCAGTTCTTC. Its protein product is CASSERGGLASGEQFF.

This chain links TRBV20-1 with TRBJ1-2; D is possibly TRBD1 (5 bases). The length of the CDR3 is 11 residues. Trimming took 5 bases from V and 4 from J, leaving 8 bases between them. Germline assignment: CDR1 DFQATT and CDR2 SNEGSKA (reference sequence). The CDR3 DNA follows: TGCAGTGCTGATGACAGCTATGGCTACACCTTC. Its translation: CSADDSYGYTF.

This sequence joins TRBV7-2 and TRBJ1-2; 7 bases line up with TRBD1. CDR1 and CDR2 from the germline V gene are SGHTA and FQGNSA. CDR3 size: 18 residues. V was pared by 2 bases and J by 4 bases, with 16 bases of the junction left unmatched. Here the CDR3 DNA reads TGTGCCAGCAGCTTAAGCCCTTTGGCGACAGGGCCGGGCTATGGCTACACCTTC. Translating it yields CASSLSPLATGPGYGYTF. Supplemented by reference TRBV7-2 and TRBJ1-2, the full variable domain reads GAGVSQSPSNKVTEKGKDVELRCDPISGHTALYWYRQSLGQGLEFLIYFQGNSAPDKSGLPSDRFSAERTGGSVSTLTIQRTQQEDSAVYLCASSLSPLATGPGYGYTFGSGTRLTVV.

The chain links TRBV19 to TRBJ1-5; D is perhaps TRBD1 (5 bases). Looked up from germline, CDR1 is LNHDA and CDR2 is SQIVND (reference sequence). Trimming cost V 10 bases and J 2 bases, with 9 bases left between them. The length of the CDR3 is 12 residues. The CDR3 sequence: CATQGGNQPQHF. CDR3 DNA sequence: TGTGCCACACAAGGGGGCAATCAGCCCCAGCATTTT.

This clone was picked up many times. The chain combines TRBV19 with TRBJ1-2; the match to TRBD1 covers 8 bases. J was trimmed by 2 bases and V by 7 bases; bases with no gene match: 12. The germline gives CDR1 LNHDA, CDR2 SQIVND (reference sequence). The CDR3 sequence is 16 residues long. CDR3 protein: CASKQGELIGNYGYTF. CDR3 sequence (DNA): TGTGCCAGTAAACAGGGGGAATTGATTGGGAACTATGGCTACACCTTC. The full variable domain, rest sourced from reference TRBV19 and TRBJ1-2, is DGGITQSPKYLFRKEGQNVTLSCEQNLNHDAMYWYRQDPGQGLRLIYYSQIVNDFQKGDIAEGYSVSREKKESFPLTVTSAQKNPTAFYLCASKQGELIGNYGYTFGSGTRLTVV.

V is TRBV6-1 and J is TRBJ2-1; TRBD2 aligns across 9 bases. The CDR3 contains 18 residues. Looked up from germline, CDR1 is MNHNS and CDR2 is SASEGT. J gave up 6 bases and V 3 bases, and 15 bases lay outside the gene matches. Here the CDR3 reads CASSEGGRLAALLNEQFF. DNA of the CDR3: TGTGCCAGCAGTGAGGGGGGCCGACTAGCGGCCCTCCTCAATGAGCAGTTCTTC.

The rearrangement links TRBV6-5 to TRBJ1-2, with D possibly being TRBD1 (5 bases). V was pared by 3 bases and J by 5 bases, with 10 bases between. The germline V gene has CDR1 MNHEY and CDR2 SVGAGI. CDR3 length equals 13 residues. CDR3 coding DNA: TGTGCCAGCAGTTATGGGGGGGAGTATGGCTACACCTTC. This encodes CASSYGGEYGYTF.

Here the CDR3 DNA reads TGTGCCAGCAGCGACAGGAGCCGATTTAGCAATCAGCCCCAGCATTTT. This codes for CASSDRSRFSNQPQHF. The chain has TRBV27 and TRBJ1-5, with D possibly being TRBD1 (6 bases). Per germline, CDR1 MNHEY and CDR2 SMNVEV (reference sequence). Trimming left V 6 bases short and J 0 bases short, with 15 bases between. The CDR3 runs to 16 residues.

In its sample, this clone was seen once. This chain links TRBV5-6 with TRBJ2-1, with 7 bases aligning to TRBD1. Germline V gene sequence: CDR1 SGHDT, CDR2 YYEEEE. V shed 4 bases and J 3 bases; nucleotides not matched to a gene: 7. The CDR3 extends over 15 amino acids. As DNA, the CDR3 is TGTGCCAGCAGCCGTTGGCAGGGGGACTACAATGAGCAGTTCTTC. Translated, it gives CASSRWQGDYNEQFF.

The CDR3 nucleotides are TGTGCCAGCAGTTCATACTCAGGGTCCCAAGAGACCCAGTACTTC. Its translation is CASSSYSGSQETQYF. The chain uses TRBV2 and TRBJ2-5, with D perhaps matching TRBD1 (5 bases). This CDR3 has 15 residues. Germline lookup yields CDR1 SNHLY and CDR2 FYNNEI. Trimming took 5 bases from V and 1 from J, leaving 14 bases between them.

The chain links TRBV10-3 to TRBJ1-5; 9 bases line up with TRBD1. Per germline, CDR1 ENHRY and CDR2 SYGVKD. The CDR3 is 15 residues long. The J segment lost 4 bases and the V segment lost 2 bases, leaving 3 bases of the junction unmatched. In DNA form, the CDR3 reads TGTGCCATCAGTGAGGGCGGACAGGGGAATCAGCCCCAGCATTTT. This encodes CAISEGGQGNQPQHF.

This clone occurred a few times. The rearrangement links TRBV6-5 to TRBJ1-2; D might be TRBD1 (5 bases). V gave up 0 bases and J gave up 2 bases, with 13 bases separating them. CDR3 length: 16 amino acids. CDR1 and CDR2 (germline): MNHEY, SVGAGI. The DNA of the CDR3 is TGTGCCAGCAGTTACTCGAACTGGGGGGAGAACTATGGCTACACCTTC. Protein sequence: CASSYSNWGENYGYTF.

The chain carries TRBV7-8 and TRBJ2-4; the match to TRBD2 covers 9 bases. J gave up 1 base and V 5 bases, and 6 bases lay outside the gene matches. Germline V gene data show CDR1 as SGHVS and CDR2 as FQNEAQ. This CDR3 region has 16 residues. CDR3 nucleotide sequence: TGTGCCAGCAGCATTAGCGGGGGCGGGGCCAAAAACATTCAGTACTTC. This translates into CASSISGGGAKNIQYF.

The CDR3: CASSRGTGEAAGYTF. Here the CDR3 DNA reads TGTGCCAGTAGCCGAGGGACAGGGGAAGCGGCTGGCTACACCTTC. The chain has TRBV19 and TRBJ1-2, with 10 bases that match TRBD1. Germline CDR1 and CDR2: LNHDA and SQIVND (reference sequence). With 6 bases clipped from V and 7 bases from J, the junction kept 11 bases outside the gene matches. CDR3 length equals 15 residues.

The chain has TRBV7-2 and TRBJ2-7, with D unresolved. V gave up 1 base and J gave up 3 bases, with 10 bases separating them. The CDR3 covers 14 residues. Germline lookup yields CDR1 SGHTA and CDR2 FQGNSA. CDR3 in amino acids: CASSLDQVYYEQYF. CDR3 coding DNA: TGTGCCAGCAGCTTAGATCAAGTCTACTACGAGCAGTACTTC.

This chain uses TRBV2 with TRBJ1-1; TRBD1 matches at 8 bases. The length of the CDR3 is 16 residues. The V gene end was trimmed by 6 bases and the J gene end by 0 bases; junction bases not matched to a gene: 9. Germline assignment: CDR1 SNHLY and CDR2 FYNNEI. The CDR3 region is CASSAGGIGVNTEAFF. DNA of the CDR3: TGTGCCAGCAGCGCAGGGGGCATTGGGGTGAACACTGAAGCTTTCTTT.

The genes are TRBV7-9 and TRBJ1-5; TRBD1 matches 7 bases. CDR1 and CDR2 from the germline V gene are SEHNR and FQNEAQ (reference sequence). The CDR3 is 15 amino acids. Germline trimming cut 4 bases from V and 1 base from J; bases unmatched to any gene: 4. CDR3 DNA: TGTGCCAGCAGCTACTCAGGGGGAAGCAATCAGCCCCAGCATTTT. Translating it yields CASSYSGGSNQPQHF.

J is TRBJ2-2 and V is TRBV7-3; 8 nucleotides match TRBD2. Trimming at V came to 2 bases and at J to 5 bases, leaving 4 bases not matched to a gene. The CDR3 sequence is 15 residues long. The germline V gene encodes CDR1 SGHTA and CDR2 FQGTGA. CDR3 coding DNA: TGTGCCAGCAGCTTATTGACGGGGGGGACCGGGGAGCTGTTTTTT. Encoded protein: CASSLLTGGTGELFF. Filled out from reference TRBV7-3 and TRBJ2-2, the complete variable domain reads GAGVSQTPSNKVTEKGKYVELRCDPISGHTALYWYRQSLGQGPEFLIYFQGTGAADDSGLPNDRFFAVRPEGSVSTLKIQRTERGDSAVYLCASSLLTGGTGELFFGEGSRLTVL.